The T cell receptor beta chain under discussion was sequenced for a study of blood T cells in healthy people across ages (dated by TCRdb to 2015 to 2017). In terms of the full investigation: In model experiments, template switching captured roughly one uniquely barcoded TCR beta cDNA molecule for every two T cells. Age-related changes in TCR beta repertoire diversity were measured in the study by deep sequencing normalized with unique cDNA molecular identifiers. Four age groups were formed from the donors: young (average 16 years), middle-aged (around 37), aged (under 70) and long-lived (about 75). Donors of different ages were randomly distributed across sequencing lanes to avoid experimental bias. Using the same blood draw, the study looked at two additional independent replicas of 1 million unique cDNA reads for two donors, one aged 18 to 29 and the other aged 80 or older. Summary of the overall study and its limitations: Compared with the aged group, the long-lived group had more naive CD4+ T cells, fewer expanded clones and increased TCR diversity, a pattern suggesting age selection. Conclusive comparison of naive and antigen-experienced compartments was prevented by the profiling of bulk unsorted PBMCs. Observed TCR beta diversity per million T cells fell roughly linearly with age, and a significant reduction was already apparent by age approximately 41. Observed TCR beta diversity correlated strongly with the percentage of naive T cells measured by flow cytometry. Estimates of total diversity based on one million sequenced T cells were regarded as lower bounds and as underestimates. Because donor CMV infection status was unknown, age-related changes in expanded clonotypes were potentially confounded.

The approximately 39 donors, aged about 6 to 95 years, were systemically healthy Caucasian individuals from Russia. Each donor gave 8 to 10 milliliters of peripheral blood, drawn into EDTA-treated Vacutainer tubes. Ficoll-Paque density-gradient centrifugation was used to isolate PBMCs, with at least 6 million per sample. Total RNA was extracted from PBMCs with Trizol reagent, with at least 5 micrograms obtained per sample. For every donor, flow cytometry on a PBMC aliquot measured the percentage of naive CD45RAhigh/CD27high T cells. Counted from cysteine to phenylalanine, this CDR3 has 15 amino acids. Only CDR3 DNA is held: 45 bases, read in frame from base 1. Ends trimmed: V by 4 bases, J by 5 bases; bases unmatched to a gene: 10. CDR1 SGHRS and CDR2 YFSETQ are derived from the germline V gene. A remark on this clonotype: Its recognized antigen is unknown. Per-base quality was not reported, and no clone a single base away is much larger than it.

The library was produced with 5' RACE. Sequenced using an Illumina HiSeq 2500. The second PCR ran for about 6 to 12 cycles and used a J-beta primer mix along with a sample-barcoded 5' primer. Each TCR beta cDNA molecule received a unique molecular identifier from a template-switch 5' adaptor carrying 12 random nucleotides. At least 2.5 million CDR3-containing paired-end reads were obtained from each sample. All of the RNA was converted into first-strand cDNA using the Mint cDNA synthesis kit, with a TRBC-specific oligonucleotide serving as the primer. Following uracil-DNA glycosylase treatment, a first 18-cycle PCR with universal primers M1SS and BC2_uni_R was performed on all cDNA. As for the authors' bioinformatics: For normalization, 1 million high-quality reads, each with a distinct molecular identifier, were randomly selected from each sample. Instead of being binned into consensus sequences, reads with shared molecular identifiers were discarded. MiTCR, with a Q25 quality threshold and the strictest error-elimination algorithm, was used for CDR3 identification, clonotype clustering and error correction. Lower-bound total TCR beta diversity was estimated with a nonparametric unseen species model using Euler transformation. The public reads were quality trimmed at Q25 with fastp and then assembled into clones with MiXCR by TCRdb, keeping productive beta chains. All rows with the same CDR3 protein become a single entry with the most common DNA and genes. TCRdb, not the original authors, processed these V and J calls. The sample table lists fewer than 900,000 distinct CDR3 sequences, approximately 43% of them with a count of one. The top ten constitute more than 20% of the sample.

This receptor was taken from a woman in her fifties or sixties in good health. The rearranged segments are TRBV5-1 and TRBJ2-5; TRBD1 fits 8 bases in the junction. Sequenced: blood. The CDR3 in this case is CASSHQTGEKETQYF. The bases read TGCGCCAGCAGCCATCAGACAGGGGAGAAGGAGACCCAGTACTTC.